The clone carrying this TCR beta chain was counted between two and nine times. Its antigen is not identified. The CDR3 sequence is 15 residues long. The V gene's germline CDR1 is DFQATT and CDR2 SNEGSKA (reference sequence). J lost 7 bases, V lost 6 bases, and 11 bases had no gene match. The data derive from a study of T-cell memory formation after mild COVID-19. TCRdb recomputed calls from the 5' RACE reads with MiXCR, one row per CDR3 protein. Among roughly 190,000 distinct CDR3 sequences listed, over 9.5% were seen once. Study-wide results and caveats: Contracting clones, day 15 to 85, had balanced CD4/CD8, and later expanders favored CD4+. The finding that pre-infection memory included some responding clones suggested that cross-reactive memory joined.

The sequenced sample consisted of PBMCs or a T cell subset sorted from them (not recorded which). The chain links TRBV20-1 to TRBJ2-2; 10 bases fit TRBD2. The TCR comes from a man younger than 30 who had mild COVID-19 (a few samples of this study predate the infection). Cell type and time point are not known. This CDR3 reads CSASSGGGSDGELFF. The DNA of the CDR3 is TGCAGTGCCTCTAGCGGGGGAGGCTCTGACGGGGAGCTGTTTTTT.